The T cell receptor beta chain under discussion was sequenced for a study of shared clonotypes between healthy human individuals. General study results and limits: Memory subsets generally showed smaller estimated richness than naive subsets did. Specimens sampled were limited to blood, with tissue repertoires likely differing.

The naive CD8 subset, CD45RO-negative cells positively selected for CCR7, excluded terminally differentiated effector memory CD45RA+ cells. CDR1 SNHLY and CDR2 FYNNEI come from the germline V gene. The germline V and J ends were trimmed by 8 bases and 0 bases, with 17 bases remaining between them. The CDR3 sequence is 16 residues long. As for this clone: What it binds is not known.

This table comes from immunoSEQ multiplex PCR, and its TCRdb copy is limited to in-frame clones, with some not included. The sample has roughly 850,000 clones, around 96% seen once; the top ten hold around 0.25%. Sequencing was done on a sample of naive CD8+ T cells sorted from blood. The chain uses TRBV2 and TRBJ1-5, with a possible D match to TRBD1 (5 bases). The source of this sequence is a man younger than 40 in good health. This CDR3 is CASRGTPSISNQPQHF. The CDR3 bases are TGTGCCAGCCGGGGGACTCCATCCATTAGCAATCAGCCCCAGCATTTT. The complete variable domain, with remaining parts taken from reference TRBV2 and TRBJ1-5, reads EPEVTQTPSHQVTQMGQEVILRCVPISNHLYFYWYRQILGQKVEFLVSFYNNEISEKSEIFDDQFSVERPDGSNFTLKIRSTKLEDSAMYFCASRGTPSISNQPQHFGDGTRLSIL.